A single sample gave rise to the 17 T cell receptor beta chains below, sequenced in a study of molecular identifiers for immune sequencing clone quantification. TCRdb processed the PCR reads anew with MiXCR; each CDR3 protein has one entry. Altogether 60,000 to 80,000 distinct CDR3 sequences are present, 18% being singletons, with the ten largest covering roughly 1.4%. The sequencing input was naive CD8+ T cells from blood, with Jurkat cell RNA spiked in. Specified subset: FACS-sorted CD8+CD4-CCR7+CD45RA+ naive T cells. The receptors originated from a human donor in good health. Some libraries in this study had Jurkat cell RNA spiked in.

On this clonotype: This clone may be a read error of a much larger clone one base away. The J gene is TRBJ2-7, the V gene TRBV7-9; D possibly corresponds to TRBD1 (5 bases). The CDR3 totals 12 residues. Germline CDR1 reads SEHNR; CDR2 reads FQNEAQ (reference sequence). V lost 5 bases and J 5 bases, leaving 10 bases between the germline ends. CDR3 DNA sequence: TGTGCCAGCAGCATGACAGAGGACGAGCAGTACTTC. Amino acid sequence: CASSMTEDEQYF.

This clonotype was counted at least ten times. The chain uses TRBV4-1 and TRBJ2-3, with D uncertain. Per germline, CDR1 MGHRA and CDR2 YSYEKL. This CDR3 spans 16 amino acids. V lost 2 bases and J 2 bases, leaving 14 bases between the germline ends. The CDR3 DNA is TGCGCCAGCAGCCAATACTCAGTTGGCGACACAGATACGCAGTATTTT. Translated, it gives CASSQYSVGDTDTQYF.

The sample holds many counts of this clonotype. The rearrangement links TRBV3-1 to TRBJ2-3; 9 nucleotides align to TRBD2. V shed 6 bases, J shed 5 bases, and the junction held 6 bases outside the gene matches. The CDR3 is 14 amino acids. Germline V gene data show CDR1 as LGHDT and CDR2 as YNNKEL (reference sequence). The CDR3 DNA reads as TGTGCCAGCAGGCTAGCGGGATCCGGAGATACGCAGTATTTT. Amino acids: CASRLAGSGDTQYF.

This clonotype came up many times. The CDR3 DNA reads as TGCAGCGTTGAAGATCCGGGGGCGGTCTACGAGCAGTACTTC. This gives the protein CSVEDPGAVYEQYF. The genes are TRBV29-1 and TRBJ2-7; D possibly matches TRBD1 or TRBD2 (6 bases each). The V and J ends lost 0 bases and 3 bases respectively, with 12 bases between them. The CDR3 is made up of 14 amino acids. Looked up from germline, CDR1 is SQVTM and CDR2 is ANQGSEA.

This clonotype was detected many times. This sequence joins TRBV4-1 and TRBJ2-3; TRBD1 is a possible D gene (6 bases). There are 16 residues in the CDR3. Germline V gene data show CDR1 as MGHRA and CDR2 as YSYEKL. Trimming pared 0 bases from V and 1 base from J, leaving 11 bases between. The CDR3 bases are TGCGCCAGCAGCCAAGAAAGACAGGTGGGCACAGATACGCAGTATTTT. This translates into CASSQERQVGTDTQYF.

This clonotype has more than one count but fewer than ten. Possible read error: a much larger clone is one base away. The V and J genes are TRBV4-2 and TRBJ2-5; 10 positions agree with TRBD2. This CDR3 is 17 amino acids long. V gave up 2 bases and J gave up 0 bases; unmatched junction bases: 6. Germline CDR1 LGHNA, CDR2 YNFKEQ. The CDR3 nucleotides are TGTGCCAGCAGCCAATCCTACCTAGCGGGAGACCAAGAGACCCAGTACTTC. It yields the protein CASSQSYLAGDQETQYF.

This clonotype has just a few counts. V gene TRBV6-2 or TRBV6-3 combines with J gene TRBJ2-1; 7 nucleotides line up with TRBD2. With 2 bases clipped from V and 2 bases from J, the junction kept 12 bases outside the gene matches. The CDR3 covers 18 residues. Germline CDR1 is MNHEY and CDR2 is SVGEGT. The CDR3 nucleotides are TGTGCCAGCAGTTACCTGGGAACTAGCGTTACGACCTACAATGAGCAGTTCTTC. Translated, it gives CASSYLGTSVTTYNEQFF.

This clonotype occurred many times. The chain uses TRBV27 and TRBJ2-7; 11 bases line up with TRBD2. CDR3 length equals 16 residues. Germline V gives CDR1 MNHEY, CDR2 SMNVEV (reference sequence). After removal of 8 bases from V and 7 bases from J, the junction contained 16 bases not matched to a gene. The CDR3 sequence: CASGSDLAGGPLEQYF. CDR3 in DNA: TGTGCCAGCGGCTCCGACCTAGCGGGAGGCCCTCTGGAGCAGTACTTC.

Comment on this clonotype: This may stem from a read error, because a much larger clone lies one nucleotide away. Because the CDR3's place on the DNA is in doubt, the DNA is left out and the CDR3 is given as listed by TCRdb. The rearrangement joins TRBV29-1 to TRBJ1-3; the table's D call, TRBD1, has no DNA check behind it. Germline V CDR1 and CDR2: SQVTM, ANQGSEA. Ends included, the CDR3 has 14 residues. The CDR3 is CSVEEVGIGNTMYF.

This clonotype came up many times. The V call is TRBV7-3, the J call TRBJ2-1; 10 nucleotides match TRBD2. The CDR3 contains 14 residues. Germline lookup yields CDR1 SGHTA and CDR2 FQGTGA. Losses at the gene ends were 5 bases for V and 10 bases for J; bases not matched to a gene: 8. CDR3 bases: TGTGCCAGCAGCCCTAGCGGGAGAGCAGTAGAGCAGTTCTTC. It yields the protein CASSPSGRAVEQFF.

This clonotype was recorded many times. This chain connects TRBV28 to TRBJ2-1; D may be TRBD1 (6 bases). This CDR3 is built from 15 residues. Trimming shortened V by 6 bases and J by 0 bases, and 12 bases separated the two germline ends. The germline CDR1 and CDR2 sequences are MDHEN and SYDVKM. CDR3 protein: CASRLRDNSYNEQFF. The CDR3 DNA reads TGTGCCAGCAGACTCCGGGACAACTCCTACAATGAGCAGTTCTTC.

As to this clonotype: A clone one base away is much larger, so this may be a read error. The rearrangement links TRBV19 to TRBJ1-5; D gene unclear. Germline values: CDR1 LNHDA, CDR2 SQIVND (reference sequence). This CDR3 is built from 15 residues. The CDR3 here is CASSIIINSSQPQHF. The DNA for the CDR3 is TGTGCCAGTAGTATAATCATAAATAGCAGTCAGCCCCAGCATTTT.

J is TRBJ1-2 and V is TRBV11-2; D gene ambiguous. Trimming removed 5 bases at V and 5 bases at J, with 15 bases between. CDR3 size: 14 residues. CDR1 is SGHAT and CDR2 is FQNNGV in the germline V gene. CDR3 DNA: TGTGCCAGCAGCCGTCCCGCGCCACCGTATGGCTACACCTTC. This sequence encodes CASSRPAPPYGYTF.

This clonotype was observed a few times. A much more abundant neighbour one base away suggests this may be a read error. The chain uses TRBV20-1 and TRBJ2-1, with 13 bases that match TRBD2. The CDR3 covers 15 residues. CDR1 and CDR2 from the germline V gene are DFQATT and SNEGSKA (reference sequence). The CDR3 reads CNASGLAGDYNEQFF. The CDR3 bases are TGCAATGCTAGCGGACTAGCGGGGGACTACAATGAGCAGTTCTTC.

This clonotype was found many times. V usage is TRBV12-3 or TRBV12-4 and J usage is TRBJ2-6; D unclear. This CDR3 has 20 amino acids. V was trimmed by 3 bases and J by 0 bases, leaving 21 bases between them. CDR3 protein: CASSFGQERPLFSGANVLTF. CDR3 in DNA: TGTGCCAGCAGTTTCGGTCAGGAGAGGCCCCTCTTCTCTGGGGCCAACGTCCTGACTTTC.

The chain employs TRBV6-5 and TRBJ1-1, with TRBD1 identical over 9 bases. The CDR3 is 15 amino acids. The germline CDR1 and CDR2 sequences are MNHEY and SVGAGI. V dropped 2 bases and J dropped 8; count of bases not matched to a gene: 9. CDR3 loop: CASSYRGTGNAEAFF. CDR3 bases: TGTGCCAGCAGTTACCGAGGGACAGGGAACGCGGAAGCTTTCTTT.

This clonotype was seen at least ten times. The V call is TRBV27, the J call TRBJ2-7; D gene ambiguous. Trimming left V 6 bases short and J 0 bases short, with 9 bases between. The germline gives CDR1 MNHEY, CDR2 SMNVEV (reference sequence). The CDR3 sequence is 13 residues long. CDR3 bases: TGTGCCAGCAGCCCCCGGTACTCCTACGAGCAGTACTTC. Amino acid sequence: CASSPRYSYEQYF.